This T cell receptor (beta chain) was profiled in a study of OX40 agonist ivuxolimab in advanced cancers. Per the germline V gene, CDR1 is SGHTA and CDR2 is FQGNSA. The CDR3 consists of 16 residues. The V and J ends lost 3 bases and 2 bases, in that order; junction bases with no gene match: 5. Sequenced by immunoSEQ multiplex PCR; TCRdb stores in-frame clones only, minus some. The table lists 50,000 to 85,000 clones, less than 90% of them singletons, with 2% to 2.5% in the top ten. The rearrangement links TRBV7-2 to TRBJ1-3; TRBD1 aligns across 9 bases. The sequenced sample was CD4+ or CD8+ T cells sorted from blood, obtained in a trial of the OX40 agonist ivuxolimab. This receptor was taken from an adult with an advanced solid tumor such as melanoma, head and neck, liver or kidney cancer. CDR3 sequence reads: CASSFARQGAGNTIYF. The CDR3 nucleotides read TGTGCCAGCAGCTTCGCCCGACAGGGGGCTGGAAACACCATATATTTT. Combining the CDR3 with reference TRBV7-2 and TRBJ1-3 gives the whole variable domain GAGVSQSPSNKVTEKGKDVELRCDPISGHTALYWYRQSLGQGLEFLIYFQGNSAPDKSGLPSDRFSAERTGGSVSTLTIQRTQQEDSAVYLCASSFARQGAGNTIYFGEGSWLTVV.